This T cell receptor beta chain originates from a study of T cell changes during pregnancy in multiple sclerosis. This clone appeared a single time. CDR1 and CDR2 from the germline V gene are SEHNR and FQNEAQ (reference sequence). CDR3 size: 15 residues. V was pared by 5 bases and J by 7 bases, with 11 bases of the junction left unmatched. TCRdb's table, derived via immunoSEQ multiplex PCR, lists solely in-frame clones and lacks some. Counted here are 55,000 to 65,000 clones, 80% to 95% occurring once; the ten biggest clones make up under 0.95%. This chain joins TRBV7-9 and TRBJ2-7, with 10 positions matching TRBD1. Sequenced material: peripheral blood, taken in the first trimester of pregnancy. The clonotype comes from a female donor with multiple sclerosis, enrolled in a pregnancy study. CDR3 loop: CASSHRDRGSPEQYF. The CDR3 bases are TGTGCCAGCAGCCACCGGGACAGGGGATCACCAGAGCAGTACTTC.